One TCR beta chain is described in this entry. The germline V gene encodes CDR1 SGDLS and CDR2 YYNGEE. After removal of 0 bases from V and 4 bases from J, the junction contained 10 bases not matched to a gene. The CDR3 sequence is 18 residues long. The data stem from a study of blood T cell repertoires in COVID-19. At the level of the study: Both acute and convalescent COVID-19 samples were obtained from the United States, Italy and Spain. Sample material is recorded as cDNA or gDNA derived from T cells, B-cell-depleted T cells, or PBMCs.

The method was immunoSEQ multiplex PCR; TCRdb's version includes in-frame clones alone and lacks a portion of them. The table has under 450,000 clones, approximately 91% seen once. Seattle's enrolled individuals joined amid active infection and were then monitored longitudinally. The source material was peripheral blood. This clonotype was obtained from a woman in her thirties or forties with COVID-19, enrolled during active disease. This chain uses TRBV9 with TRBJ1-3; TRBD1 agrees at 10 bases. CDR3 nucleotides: TGTGCCAGCAGCGTAGCCTCCGGACAGGGGGTTGCCGGAAACACCATATATTTT. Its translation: CASSVASGQGVAGNTIYF.